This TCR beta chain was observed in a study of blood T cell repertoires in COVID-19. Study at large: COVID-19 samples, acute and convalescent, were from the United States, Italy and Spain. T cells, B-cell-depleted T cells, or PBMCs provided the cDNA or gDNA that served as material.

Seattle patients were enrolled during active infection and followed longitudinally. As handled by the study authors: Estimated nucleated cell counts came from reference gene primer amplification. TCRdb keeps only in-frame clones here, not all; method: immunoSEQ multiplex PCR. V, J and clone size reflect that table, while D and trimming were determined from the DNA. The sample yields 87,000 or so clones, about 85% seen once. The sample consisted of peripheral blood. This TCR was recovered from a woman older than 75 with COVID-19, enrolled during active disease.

CDR3 sequence (DNA): TGTGCCAGTAAGCAGAGGGACACAGATACGCAGTATTTT. Translated: CASKQRDTDTQYF. V and J are TRBV27 and TRBJ2-3, with a possible D match to TRBD2 (5 bases). The germline V and J ends were trimmed by 9 bases and 2 bases, with 12 bases remaining between them. The CDR3 runs 13 residues. Per the germline V gene, CDR1 is MNHEY and CDR2 is SMNVEV (reference sequence).